Listed below are T cell receptor beta chains from one sample, sequenced in a study of naive and memory T cell subsets. TCRdb called the UMI-ligation and nested PCR reads again in MiXCR, with one record for every CDR3 protein. The data show tens of thousands of distinct CDR3 sequences, about 6.4% seen once. Sample: skin, taken from a tuberculin skin test site. These receptors originate from an adult in good health. Both conserved end residues are part of each CDR3. Fields, in order: D gene, clone size, J gene, V gene, CDR3 length, CDR3 protein, CDR3 DNA. A D gene is named only where the DNA matches it firmly. Not all rows give a size; the values are once, few, many and, for expanded clones, a class.

D: TRBD1; size: few; J: TRBJ2-1; V: TRBV4-1; length: 20; CDR3: CASSQGGRQGVFGLGNEQFF; DNA: TGCGCCAGCAGCCAAGGAGGGAGACAGGGGGTTTTCGGCCTAGGGAATGAGCAGTTCTTC
D: NA; size: few; J: TRBJ1-2; V: TRBV25-1; length: 16; CDR3: CASSEYGGGSNYGYTF; DNA: TGTGCCAGCAGTGAATATGGCGGGGGGTCTAACTATGGCTACACCTTC
D: NA; size: many; J: TRBJ1-5; V: TRBV6-2/TRBV6-3; length: 12; CDR3: CASRQPAGPQHF; DNA: TGTGCCAGTAGACAGCCTGCGGGGCCCCAGCATTTT
D: TRBD1; size: many; J: TRBJ2-5; V: TRBV12-3/TRBV12-4; length: 15; CDR3: CASRWTGYHQETQYF; DNA: TGTGCCAGCAGATGGACAGGGTACCACCAAGAGACCCAGTACTTC
D: NA; size: many; J: TRBJ2-7; V: TRBV6-2/TRBV6-3; length: 14; CDR3: CASIGSKPSYEQYF; DNA: TGTGCCAGCATTGGGAGCAAACCCTCCTACGAGCAGTACTTC
D: TRBD1; size: NA; J: TRBJ1-1; V: TRBV20-1; length: 15; CDR3: CSAILDRVDDTEAFF; DNA: TGCAGTGCTATTCTTGACAGGGTTGATGACACTGAAGCTTTCTTT
D: NA; size: many; J: TRBJ1-2; V: TRBV3-1; length: 17; CDR3: CASSPRGLGDHLYGYTF; DNA: TGTGCCAGCAGCCCACGTGGTTTGGGGGACCACCTCTATGGCTACACCTTC
D: TRBD2; size: many; J: TRBJ2-5; V: TRBV9; length: 16; CDR3: CASSHPRSGGQETQYF; DNA: TGTGCCAGCAGCCATCCTCGCAGCGGGGGACAAGAGACCCAGTACTTC
D: TRBD2; size: many; J: TRBJ2-1; V: TRBV3-1; length: 14; CDR3: CASSLAGDNDEQFF; DNA: TGTGCCAGCAGCCTAGCGGGAGACAACGATGAGCAGTTCTTC
D: NA; size: medium-sized; J: TRBJ2-7; V: TRBV4-2; length: 13; CDR3: CASTPKQGYEQYF; DNA: TGTGCCAGCACTCCGAAACAGGGCTACGAGCAGTACTTC
D: TRBD2; size: many; J: TRBJ2-3; V: TRBV9; length: 16; CDR3: CASSVGLAGYTDTQYF; DNA: TGTGCCAGCAGCGTAGGACTAGCGGGATACACAGATACGCAGTATTTT
D: TRBD1; size: many; J: TRBJ2-1; V: TRBV6-5; length: 16; CDR3: CASRRWAGQGYNEQFF; DNA: TGTGCCAGCAGAAGATGGGCGGGACAGGGTTACAATGAGCAGTTCTTC
D: NA; size: NA; J: TRBJ2-7; V: TRBV12-3/TRBV12-4; length: 13; CDR3: CASSLSAAPEQYF; DNA: TGTGCCAGCAGTTTGTCAGCGGCCCCCGAGCAGTACTTC
D: TRBD1; size: many; J: TRBJ2-7; V: TRBV5-1; length: 19; CDR3: CASSPPPWTGTKGSYEQYF; DNA: TGCGCCAGCAGCCCGCCTCCCTGGACAGGTACGAAAGGAAGCTACGAGCAGTACTTC
D: TRBD2; size: many; J: TRBJ2-2; V: TRBV12-3/TRBV12-4; length: 16; CDR3: CASSLILAGGAGELFF; DNA: TGTGCCAGCAGTTTAATATTAGCGGGAGGCGCCGGGGAGCTGTTTTTT
D: NA; size: NA; J: TRBJ2-1; V: TRBV27; length: 17; CDR3: CASSPLGTPRENNEQFF; DNA: TGTGCCAGCAGTCCCCTAGGGACTCCCAGAGAAAACAATGAGCAGTTCTTC
D: TRBD1; size: many; J: TRBJ1-2; V: TRBV6-6; length: 15; CDR3: CASSYPDRVDYGYTF; DNA: TGTGCCAGCAGTTACCCGGACAGGGTGGACTATGGCTACACCTTC
D: TRBD2; size: NA; J: TRBJ2-7; V: TRBV29-1; length: 13; CDR3: CSVGERGPYEQYF; DNA: TGCAGCGTTGGGGAGCGGGGGCCTTACGAGCAGTACTTC
D: NA; size: many; J: TRBJ2-5; V: TRBV5-6; length: 13; CDR3: CASSLGQQETQYF; DNA: TGTGCCAGCAGCTTGGGACAACAAGAGACCCAGTACTTC
D: TRBD2; size: few; J: TRBJ2-7; V: TRBV7-9; length: 15; CDR3: CASSLGAGGLYEQYF; DNA: TGTGCCAGCAGCTTGGGAGCGGGAGGCCTCTACGAGCAGTACTTC
D: NA; size: many; J: TRBJ2-3; V: TRBV12-5; length: 14; CDR3: CASGLGGGPDTQYF; DNA: TGTGCTAGTGGTTTGGGAGGAGGGCCAGATACGCAGTATTTT
D: NA; size: few; J: TRBJ1-3; V: TRBV28; length: 12; CDR3: CASSFSGNTIYF; DNA: TGTGCCAGCAGTTTCTCTGGAAACACCATATATTTT
D: NA; size: many; J: TRBJ2-7; V: TRBV6-5; length: 14; CDR3: CASSYGGSVSEQYF; DNA: TGTGCCAGCAGTTACGGAGGGTCCGTTAGCGAGCAGTACTTC
D: TRBD1; size: many; J: TRBJ2-5; V: TRBV7-9; length: 15; CDR3: CASSSRTGGGETQYF; DNA: TGTGCCAGCAGCTCTCGGACAGGGGGAGGAGAGACCCAGTACTTC
D: NA; size: NA; J: TRBJ1-5; V: TRBV3-1; length: 13; CDR3: CASSQDEYQPQHF; DNA: TGTGCCAGCAGCCAAGACGAATATCAGCCCCAGCATTTT
D: TRBD1; size: many; J: TRBJ1-1; V: TRBV7-9; length: 18; CDR3: CASSPVGQGGPLNTEAFF; DNA: TGTGCCAGCAGCCCAGTCGGACAGGGAGGTCCCTTGAACACTGAAGCTTTCTTT
D: NA; size: NA; J: TRBJ1-3; V: TRBV5-1; length: 15; CDR3: CASSIDPFGGNTIYF; DNA: TGCGCCAGCAGCATTGACCCCTTCGGCGGAAACACCATATATTTT
D: NA; size: NA; J: TRBJ1-2; V: TRBV12-3/TRBV12-4; length: 14; CDR3: CASSSTGTRYGYTF; DNA: TGTGCCAGCAGTTCTACAGGGACCCGTTATGGCTACACCTTC
D: TRBD2; size: many; J: TRBJ2-1; V: TRBV4-3; length: 16; CDR3: CASSQLRTRGDNEQFF; DNA: TGCGCCAGCAGCCAGTTAAGGACTAGAGGGGACAATGAGCAGTTCTTC
D: NA; size: few; J: TRBJ1-2; V: TRBV7-2; length: 16; CDR3: CASSLDLPSRQGGYTF; DNA: TGTGCCAGCAGCTTAGATCTCCCTTCTCGACAAGGTGGCTACACCTTC
D: NA; size: medium-sized; J: TRBJ2-7; V: TRBV28; length: 14; CDR3: CASSLSGRGYEQYF; DNA: TGTGCCAGCAGTTTATCCGGACGGGGCTACGAGCAGTACTTC
D: NA; size: many; J: TRBJ2-3; V: TRBV27; length: 14; CDR3: CASSLVRSTDTQYF; DNA: TGTGCCAGCAGTTTGGTTCGGAGCACAGATACGCAGTATTTT
D: NA; size: many; J: TRBJ1-5; V: TRBV7-2; length: 13; CDR3: CASSPHTNQPQHF; DNA: TGTGCCAGCAGCCCACACACCAATCAGCCCCAGCATTTT
D: TRBD1; size: many; J: TRBJ1-1; V: TRBV6-2/TRBV6-3; length: 14; CDR3: CASSRGQGAFGAFF; DNA: TGTGCCAGCAGTAGAGGACAGGGCGCTTTTGGAGCTTTCTTT
D: NA; size: medium-sized; J: TRBJ2-1; V: TRBV6-2/TRBV6-3; length: 13; CDR3: CASSYVRNNEQFF; DNA: TGTGCCAGCAGTTATGTCAGGAACAATGAGCAGTTCTTC
D: TRBD1; size: medium-sized; J: TRBJ2-7; V: TRBV29-1; length: 18; CDR3: CSVEARDREGLSSYEQYF; DNA: TGCAGCGTTGAAGCCCGGGACAGGGAAGGTTTGAGCTCCTACGAGCAGTACTTC
D: NA; size: many; J: TRBJ2-5; V: TRBV18; length: 11; CDR3: CASSRGETQYF; DNA: TGTGCCAGCTCACGGGGAGAGACCCAGTACTTC
D: TRBD2; size: many; J: TRBJ2-1; V: TRBV12-5; length: 15; CDR3: CASGGNWSGGYEQFF; DNA: TGTGCTAGTGGTGGCAACTGGTCGGGGGGATATGAGCAGTTCTTC
D: TRBD1; size: NA; J: TRBJ2-1; V: TRBV5-4; length: 15; CDR3: CASSRQGSVYNEQFF; DNA: TGTGCCAGCAGCCGACAGGGATCCGTCTACAATGAGCAGTTCTTC
D: TRBD2; size: few; J: TRBJ2-1; V: TRBV7-2; length: 15; CDR3: CASSFGTSGRGDLFF; DNA: TGTGCCAGCAGCTTCGGGACTAGCGGGAGGGGAGATCTGTTCTTC
D: NA; size: many; J: TRBJ2-1; V: TRBV12-3/TRBV12-4; length: 13; CDR3: CASSEFSGNEQFF; DNA: TGTGCCAGCAGCGAATTCAGTGGCAATGAGCAGTTCTTC
D: NA; size: few; J: TRBJ1-1; V: TRBV6-6; length: 13; CDR3: CASSDGQNTEAFF; DNA: TGTGCCAGCAGTGACGGACAGAACACTGAAGCTTTCTTT
D: TRBD1; size: many; J: TRBJ2-7; V: TRBV2; length: 15; CDR3: CASSVEGQALREQYF; DNA: TGTGCCAGCAGTGTCGAGGGACAGGCCCTCAGGGAGCAGTACTTC
D: NA; size: few; J: TRBJ2-1; V: TRBV12-3/TRBV12-4; length: 14; CDR3: CATHYSLSTRAQFF; DNA: TGTGCCACCCACTACTCCCTTAGCACTAGGGCGCAGTTCTTC
D: TRBD2; size: many; J: TRBJ2-3; V: TRBV27; length: 15; CDR3: CASSPMAGDTDTQYF; DNA: TGTGCCAGCAGTCCCATGGCGGGGGACACAGATACGCAGTATTTT